The clone carrying this T cell receptor beta chain was counted between two and nine times. Both 60 Vbeta primers and 13 Jbeta primers went into the PCR. Authors' data handling: Roughly 10 million shared chains were among around 78 million unique TCR beta chains counted in a later analysis. Sequencing was performed with immunoSEQ multiplex PCR; in TCRdb, only in-frame clones are kept and a portion is missing. That table gives V, J and clone size, and the DNA gave D and trimming. Of over 100,000 clones listed, 70% were seen once; the top ten hold roughly 8.7%. This sample was taken from a study of cytomegalovirus exposure and HLA in healthy donors. This CDR3 has 15 residues. In germline, CDR1 is MDHEN, CDR2 SYDVKM. The V end was cut by 2 bases, the J end by 4 bases, with 14 bases between. The donors comprised healthy bone marrow donors.

The clonotype was recovered from a man aged 25 to 40 in good health and CMV-seropositive. V usage is TRBV28 and J usage is TRBJ1-2; a possible D gene is TRBD1 (5 bases). Material: PBMCs. CDR3 sequence (DNA): TGTGCCAGCAGTTTAGAGGGACCGGGGGGCTATGGCTACACCTTC. Translating gives CASSLEGPGGYGYTF.